These 27 T cell receptor beta chains were all obtained from the same sample, sequenced in a study of tumor and adjacent non-tumor tissue in lung cancer. A modified ARM-PCR protocol with three rounds of nested PCR amplified TCRbeta. TCRdb called the multiplex PCR reads again in MiXCR, with one record for every CDR3 protein. The table shows about 76,000 distinct CDR3 sequences, with roughly 80% occurring only once. No cell sorting was done before RNA was extracted from the tissue. Distant lung tissue was collected more than 3 cm away from the tumor edge. Sequencing used distant non-tumor lung tissue. The receptors shown here come from a man aged 60 to 75 with non-small cell lung cancer.

This clonotype was counted only a few times. A much larger clonotype is one base distant, so this may be a read error. The rearrangement links TRBV6-2 or TRBV6-3 to TRBJ2-1; TRBD2 matches 10 bases. CDR1 is MNHEY, CDR2 SVGEGT, per germline. The CDR3 loop spans 14 amino acids. In DNA form, the CDR3 reads TGTGTCAGCAGAGCTAGCGGGAGACCCAATGAGCAGTTCTTC. Protein product: CVSRASGRPNEQFF.

As for this clonotype: One end of the junction is discordant with germline, which a read error may explain. The chain joins TRBV11-1 to TRBJ2-7, with 13 positions matching TRBD2. The CDR3 length is 15 residues. Germline V gene data show CDR1 as SGHAT and CDR2 as FQDESV (reference sequence). The CDR3 region has the DNA TGTGCCAGCAGTGGGACTAGCGGGACGGCAGACGAGCAGCACTTC. Its translation is CASSGTSGTADEQHF.

The rearrangement links TRBV20-1 to TRBJ2-1; a weak D match, TRBD1 (6 bases). The CDR3 length is 15 residues. Germline lookup yields CDR1 DFQATT and CDR2 SNEGSKA (reference sequence). V was trimmed by 5 bases and J by 6 bases, leaving 20 bases between them. The CDR3 nucleotides are TGCAGTGCTCACTACGTCTCCAGGGGTTCCAATGAGCAGTTCTTC. It yields the protein CSAHYVSRGSNEQFF.

About this clonotype itself: A junction end diverges from the germline sequence, so it may reflect a read error. The genes are TRBV11-3 and TRBJ2-2; possibly TRBD2 for D (5 bases). The CDR3 has 18 residues. From germline, CDR1 is SGHNT and CDR2 YENEEA. In DNA form, the CDR3 reads TGTGCCGGCAGCTCCCGGGGAGCGGTAGGATACAGAGCCGGGGAGCTGCTTTTT. Translating gives CAGSSRGAVGYRAGELLF.

This rearrangement joins TRBV20-1 to TRBJ1-1, with TRBD1 identical over 7 bases. The CDR3 has 14 amino acids. Germline V gives CDR1 DFQATT, CDR2 SNEGSKA (reference sequence). The CDR3 loop is CNARVQGNSSEAFF. The CDR3, as DNA: TGCAACGCTAGAGTACAGGGGAATAGCTCTGAAGCTTTCTTT.

This clonotype was recorded at least ten times. This rearrangement joins TRBV11-2 to TRBJ2-7; D is undetermined. V was clipped by 1 base and J by 5 bases, with 6 bases between them. The germline CDR1 and CDR2 sequences are SGHAT and FQNNGV. The CDR3 contains 12 residues. CDR3 amino acids: CASSLGSDEQYF. The CDR3 bases are TGTGCCAGCAGCTTAGGATCCGACGAGCAGTACTTC.

This rearrangement joins TRBV6-5 to TRBJ2-1; D uncertain. The length of the CDR3 is 17 residues. Germline V CDR1 and CDR2: MNHEY, SVGAGI. Between the trimmed V and J ends, which lost 0 bases and 8 bases, there was a span of 20 bases. The CDR3 DNA is TGTGCCAGCAGTTACTCGTACAGACCGAGCTCCTATGATGAGCAGTTCTTC. This encodes CASSYSYRPSSYDEQFF.

This clonotype was picked up many times. The rearrangement uses TRBV28 and TRBJ1-2; D unresolved. The CDR3 contains 11 residues. The V gene lost 5 bases and the J gene lost 8 bases, with 9 bases spanning the gap. In germline, CDR1 is MDHEN, CDR2 SYDVKM. The CDR3 DNA is TGTGCCAGCAGTGCCCTTAGGGGCTACACCTTC. This translates into CASSALRGYTF.

Only a few counts were recorded for this clonotype. Compared with germline, one end of the junction differs, possibly owing to a read error. The chain couples TRBV7-3 to TRBJ2-3; perhaps TRBD1 as D (5 bases). The CDR3 totals 15 residues. Per germline, CDR1 SGHTA and CDR2 FQGTGA. The CDR3 here is CASTAYRLSTDTQYF. The CDR3 DNA reads TGTGCCAGCACGGCATACAGGCTAAGCACGGATACGCAGTATTTT.

As for this clonotype: The junction departs from the called germline gene at one end, perhaps through a read error. The chain uses TRBV11-2 and TRBJ2-3; tentative D call: TRBD1 (6 bases). The germline CDR1 and CDR2 sequences are SGHAT and FQNNGV. The CDR3 length is 16 residues. CDR3 sequence reads: CASSLGAGPSTDMQYF. The CDR3 DNA reads as TGTGCTAGCAGCTTGGGGGCTGGGCCAAGCACAGATATGCAGTATTTT.

The V call is TRBV7-9, the J call TRBJ1-2; unclear D gene. This CDR3 has 13 amino acids. With 0 bases removed from V and 8 bases from J, the gap between germline ends came to 10 bases. Per the germline V gene, CDR1 is SEHNR and CDR2 is FQNEAQ (reference sequence). The CDR3, as DNA: TGTGCCAGCAGCTTAGCAGTTGAGTACGGCTACACCTTC. This sequence encodes CASSLAVEYGYTF. The whole variable domain, remainder taken from reference TRBV7-9 and TRBJ1-2, is DTGVSQNPRHKITKRGQNVTFRCDPISEHNRLYWYRQTLGQGPEFLTYFQNEAQLEKSRLLSDRFSAERPKGSFSTLEIQRTEQGDSAMYLCASSLAVEYGYTFGSGTRLTVV.

The chain has TRBV28 and TRBJ1-5; D call uncertain. Per the germline V gene, CDR1 is MDHEN and CDR2 is SYDVKM. Trimming removed 5 bases at V and 6 bases at J, with 17 bases between. This CDR3 has 15 residues. CDR3 DNA: TGTGCCAGCAGTGAACCCGTGGGAACTCGTCAGCCCCAGCATTTT. Its protein product is CASSEPVGTRQPQHF.

The rearrangement links TRBV11-2 to TRBJ2-1; tentatively, D is TRBD2 (5 bases). The length of the CDR3 is 15 residues. Trimming removed 1 base from V and 3 bases from J, with 10 bases in between. CDR1 SGHAT and CDR2 FQNNGV come from the germline V gene. The CDR3 sequence is CASSLALGDYNEQFF. Here the CDR3 DNA reads TGTGCCAGCAGCTTAGCGCTCGGGGACTACAATGAGCAGTTCTTC.

A single count supports this clonotype. Sequence at one end of the junction differs from germline and may be a read error. The CDR3 coding sequence is TGCAGCGCTAGAGCTCGTGGGGGACAGGGTGAGCAGTTCTTC. Translation gives CSARARGGQGEQFF. The chain uses TRBV20-1 and TRBJ2-1, with 9 bases that match TRBD1. Germline V lookup: CDR1 DFQATT, CDR2 SNEGSKA (reference sequence). The CDR3 extends over 14 amino acids.

With respect to this clonotype: The junction departs from germline at one end; a sequencing error may be responsible. The V call is TRBV4-3, the J call TRBJ2-7; unclear D gene. The CDR3 covers 16 residues. CDR1 and CDR2 (germline): LGHNA, YSLEER. The CDR3 DNA reads as TGCGCCAGCAGCAGACGGACGAACCCTCGGGCCTACGACCAGTACTTC. Amino acids: CASSRRTNPRAYDQYF.

This clonotype was observed once. Since a much larger clone is just one base distant, this may be a read error. The V gene is TRBV30, the J gene TRBJ1-4; no reliable D call. V dropped 5 bases and J dropped 8 bases, with 15 bases sitting between them. This CDR3 has 13 amino acids. Germline CDR1 GTSNPN, CDR2 SVGIG (reference sequence). CDR3 amino acids: CAWERERREKLFF. CDR3 sequence (DNA): TGTGCCTGGGAGCGGGAGCGGCGGGAAAAACTGTTTTTT.

Comment on this clonotype: The junction departs from germline at one end; a sequencing error may be responsible. The genes are TRBV11-2 and TRBJ1-2; a weak D match, TRBD1 (6 bases). CDR1 and CDR2 from the germline V gene are SGHAT and FQNNGV. CDR3 length equals 15 residues. CDR3 amino acids: CASSLPLAGAKGYTF. Here the CDR3 DNA reads TGTGCCAGCAGCTTACCTTTGGCAGGGGCCAAGGGCTACACGTTC.

On this clonotype itself: It may be a read error: a sequence one base away is much more abundant. The chain recombines TRBV5-1 with TRBJ1-4, with no clear D. The CDR3 contains 14 residues. Trimming removed 6 bases at V and 2 bases at J, with 11 bases between. The germline gives CDR1 SGHRS, CDR2 YFSETQ. CDR3 loop: CASTQRSTNEKLFF. The CDR3 DNA follows: TGCGCCAGCACTCAAAGAAGTACTAATGAAAAACTGTTTTTT.

Comments on this clonotype: At one end the junction does not follow the germline gene, possibly because of a read error. This sequence joins TRBV20-1 and TRBJ2-1; D is undetermined. Germline lookup yields CDR1 DFQATT and CDR2 SNEGSKA (reference sequence). The CDR3 consists of 12 residues. The CDR3 region has the DNA TGCAGTGCCAAATATAAAAACAATGAACAGTTCTTC. It yields the protein CSAKYKNNEQFF.

V gene TRBV6-4 combines with J gene TRBJ2-3; D is unclear. CDR1 MRHNA and CDR2 SNTAGT come from the germline V gene. Deletions cut 0 bases from V and 15 bases from J, with 16 bases between. There are 13 residues in the CDR3. The CDR3 reads CASSDSSTDMHYF. The DNA for the CDR3 is TGTGCCAGCAGTGACTCCAGCACAGATATGCACTATTTT.

This sequence joins TRBV11-3 and TRBJ2-3, with D possibly being TRBD2 (7 bases). Germline V gene sequence: CDR1 SGHNT, CDR2 YENEEA. V shed 1 base and J shed 7 bases, with 18 bases lying between them. The CDR3 has 16 residues. The CDR3 here is CASSLAAGGRTYTQYF. In nucleotides, the CDR3 is TGTGCCAGCAGCTTAGCCGCCGGGGGGCGGACATATACGCAGTATTTT.

For this clonotype: Germline and junction disagree at one end, which may indicate a read error. V gene TRBV11-3 combines with J gene TRBJ2-3, with 8 bases identical to TRBD1. Germline-derived CDR1 and CDR2 are SGHNT and YENEEA. The CDR3 consists of 13 residues. The CDR3 region has the DNA TGTGAGAGCAGCTTTCAGGGGGCAAATACGCAGAATTTT. It encodes CESSFQGANTQNF.

Note on this clonotype: An end of the junction differs from the germline gene, which may be a read error. The chain is built from TRBV11-3 and TRBJ2-2; D uncertain. Per the germline V gene, CDR1 is SGHNT and CDR2 is YENEEA. The CDR3 is 16 amino acids. CDR3 protein: CASSLATITNAGELFF. CDR3 nucleotide sequence: TGTGCCAGCAGCTTAGCTACCATTACGAACGCCGGGGAGCTGTTTTTT.

With regard to this clonotype: Relative to the germline gene, one junction end is altered; a read error may explain this. The CDR3 protein is CASSPGGTGYYYGYTF. The CDR3 bases are TGCGCCAGTAGCCCCGGTGGAACAGGGTACTACTATGGCTACACTTTC. This chain connects TRBV4-1 to TRBJ1-2, with D maybe TRBD1 (6 bases). The CDR3 length is 16 residues. Looked up from germline, CDR1 is MGHRA and CDR2 is YSYEKL.

To note about this clonotype: At one end the junction does not follow the germline gene, possibly because of a read error. The rearrangement joins TRBV6-2 or TRBV6-3 to TRBJ2-1; D is undetermined. The germline V gene encodes CDR1 MNHEY and CDR2 SVGEGT. The CDR3 is made up of 13 amino acids. The DNA of the CDR3 is TGTGTCAGCAGTTACGCCGGATACAATGAGCAGTTCTTC. It codes for CVSSYAGYNEQFF.

Worth noting for this clonotype: A read error is possible here, since a much larger clone lies one base away. The chain joins TRBV5-5 to TRBJ2-3; a possible D gene is TRBD1 (5 bases). V was trimmed by 5 bases and J by 2 bases, leaving 12 bases between them. The germline V gene has CDR1 SGHKS and CDR2 YYEKEE (reference sequence). The length of the CDR3 is 14 residues. The CDR3 bases are TGTGCCAGCAGATTGAAGGACATCACAGATACGCAGTATTTT. Its translation is CASRLKDITDTQYF. The full variable domain, in which reference TRBV5-5 and TRBJ2-3 provide the parts outside the CDR3, is DAGVTQSPTHLIKTRGQQVTLRCSPISGHKSVSWYQQVLGQGPQFIFQYYEKEERGRGNFPDRFSARQFPNYSSELNVNALLLGDSALYLCASRLKDITDTQYFGPGTRLTVL.

Turning to this clonotype: Relative to the germline gene, one junction end is altered; a read error may explain this. The gene calls are TRBV11-2 and TRBJ1-6, with D maybe TRBD1 (6 bases). The CDR3 extends over 15 amino acids. Germline CDR1 is SGHAT and CDR2 is FQNNGV. The CDR3 DNA reads TGTGCTAGCAGCTTAGGAGGGGACAATAATCCACCTCTCCACTTT. Translated, it gives CASSLGGDNNPPLHF.